The rows below give T cell receptor beta chains drawn from one sample of a study of CD8 T cells in Susac syndrome. TCRdb analysed the immunoSEQ multiplex PCR reads with MiXCR anew, one entry per CDR3 protein. The sample has about 71,000 distinct CDR3 sequences, roughly 95% seen once. The sample comprised CD4+ T cells from PBMCs. The receptor source for this set is a human donor with multiple sclerosis. CDR3s include the opening cysteine and the closing phenylalanine or tryptophan. The D gene is left open where the match is weak. Clone size is shown for a subset of rows, as once, few, many or a class of expanded clone.

>TRBV3-1|TRBJ2-7|NA|NA
TGTGCCAGCAGCCAATATTTATGGGGGGTCACGGAGAGCTCCTACGAGCAGTACTTC
CASSQYLWGVTESSYEQYF
>TRBV6-2/TRBV6-3|TRBJ2-1|NA|NA
TGTGCCAGCAGTAACTACCAGGGTTATGAGCAGTTCTTC
CASSNYQGYEQFF
>TRBV20-1|TRBJ2-2|TRBD2|NA
TGCAGTGCACCGATAGCGGGGGGTTCGACGACCGGGGAGCTGTTTTTT
CSAPIAGGSTTGELFF
>TRBV9|TRBJ1-5|TRBD1|once
TGTGCCAGCAGCCCGTTAAATACAGGGGGGGACCAGCCCCAGCATTTT
CASSPLNTGGDQPQHF
>TRBV3-1|TRBJ2-7|TRBD2|NA
TGTGCCAGCAGCCCGGAAGGACTAGGAGTCTACGAGCAGTACTTC
CASSPEGLGVYEQYF
>TRBV4-2|TRBJ2-3|NA|NA
TGTGCCAGCAGCCAAGATCTGTCGGACCTTCCCCATACGCAGTATTTT
CASSQDLSDLPHTQYF
>TRBV5-6|TRBJ1-1|NA|NA
TGTGCCAGCAGCTTACCTGTGAACACTGAAGCTTTCTTT
CASSLPVNTEAFF
>TRBV12-3/TRBV12-4|TRBJ1-1|NA|NA
TGTGCCAGCAGAGACAGGCCGAACACTGAAGCTTTCTTT
CASRDRPNTEAFF
>TRBV3-1|TRBJ1-5|NA|NA
TGTGCCAGCAGCCAAGATAATCAGCCCCAGCATTTT
CASSQDNQPQHF
>TRBV12-3/TRBV12-4|TRBJ2-7|NA|once
TGTGCCAGCAGTTTTACGGGCACCCACTACGAGCAGTACTTC
CASSFTGTHYEQYF
>TRBV12-3/TRBV12-4|TRBJ2-7|NA|NA
TGTGCCAGCAGTGCACGGACCTACGAGCAGTACTTC
CASSARTYEQYF
>TRBV12-3/TRBV12-4|TRBJ2-1|TRBD2|NA
TGTGCCAGCAGATTGGGCTCGGGACTAGCGGGTGGGAATGAGCAGTTCTTC
CASRLGSGLAGGNEQFF
>TRBV6-5|TRBJ2-2|NA|once
TGTGCCAGCAGACAGGGAACCGGGGAGCTGTTTTTT
CASRQGTGELFF
>TRBV5-4|TRBJ1-2|NA|NA
TGTGCCAGCAGCTCCGGGACACCGACTGCTCTATATGGCTACACCTTC
CASSSGTPTALYGYTF
>TRBV20-1|TRBJ2-5|TRBD2|NA
TGCAGTGCTAGAGGGGGGGGGAACCAAGAGACCCAGTACTTC
CSARGGGNQETQYF
>TRBV12-3/TRBV12-4|TRBJ2-7|TRBD1|NA
TGTGCCAGCAGTTACGGGACAGGGGGTTACGGGGTCGAGCAGTACTTC
CASSYGTGGYGVEQYF
>TRBV7-9|TRBJ1-2|TRBD1|NA
TGTGCCAGCGGGGACAGCTATGGCTACACCTTC
CASGDSYGYTF
>TRBV6-5|TRBJ1-1|NA|NA
TGTGCCAGCAGTTACTCCTGGAACACTGAAGCTTTCTTT
CASSYSWNTEAFF
>TRBV4-1|TRBJ2-7|TRBD2|NA
TGCGCCAGCAGCCCTCCGGGACTAGCGGATTCCTACGAGCAGTACTTC
CASSPPGLADSYEQYF
>TRBV6-2/TRBV6-3|TRBJ1-1|NA|NA
TGTGCCAGCAGACACCGCCCGACAGTCCTCACTGAAGCCTTCTTT
CASRHRPTVLTEAFF
>TRBV7-9|TRBJ1-4|NA|NA
TGTGCCAGCAGCTCCTACCGGGACACAACTAATGAAAAACTGTTTTTT
CASSSYRDTTNEKLFF
>TRBV12-3/TRBV12-4|TRBJ1-2|NA|NA
TGTGCCAGCACCTCGTGGGGGTATGGCTACACCTTC
CASTSWGYGYTF
>TRBV4-1|TRBJ1-4|TRBD1|NA
TGCGCCAGCCGGAGACAGGGGGTTAATGAAAAACTGTTTTTT
CASRRQGVNEKLFF
>TRBV30|TRBJ2-3|TRBD1|NA
TGTGCCTGGAGTGGACAGGGGAGAGATACGCAGTATTTT
CAWSGQGRDTQYF
>TRBV12-3/TRBV12-4|TRBJ2-7|NA|NA
TGTGCCAGCGCCTTGATCGGGGCTTACGAGCAGTACTTC
CASALIGAYEQYF
>TRBV6-2/TRBV6-3|TRBJ2-7|TRBD1|NA
TGTGCCAGCGGGGGGACAGGGAACGAGCAGTACTTC
CASGGTGNEQYF
>TRBV6-4|TRBJ2-1|TRBD2|NA
TGTGCCAGCAGTGACTCCCTAGCGGGGGGCGGGAATGAGCAGTTCTTC
CASSDSLAGGGNEQFF